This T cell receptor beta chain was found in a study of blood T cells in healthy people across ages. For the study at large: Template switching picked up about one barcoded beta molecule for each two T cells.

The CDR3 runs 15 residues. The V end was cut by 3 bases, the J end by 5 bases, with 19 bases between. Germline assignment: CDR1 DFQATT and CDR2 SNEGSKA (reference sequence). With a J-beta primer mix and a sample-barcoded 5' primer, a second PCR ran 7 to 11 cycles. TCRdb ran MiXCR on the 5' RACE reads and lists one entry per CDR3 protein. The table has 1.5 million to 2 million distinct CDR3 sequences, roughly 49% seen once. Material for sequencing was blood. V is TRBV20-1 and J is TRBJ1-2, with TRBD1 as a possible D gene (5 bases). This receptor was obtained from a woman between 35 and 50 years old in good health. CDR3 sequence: CSASGSGATLYGYTF. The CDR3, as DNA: TGCAGTGCTAGTGGCTCCGGGGCGACGCTTTATGGCTACACCTTC.